The sequence of this T cell receptor beta chain was determined in a study of T-cell reconstitution after alpha-beta-depleted transplantation in children. This clonotype turned up a few times. The CDR3 covers 14 residues. The V gene lost 2 bases and the J gene lost 8 bases, with 12 bases spanning the gap. Germline-derived CDR1 and CDR2 are SEHNR and FQNEAQ (reference sequence). Unique molecular identifiers featured in how the TCRbeta library was prepared. TCRdb re-called the PCR reads with MiXCR, one entry per CDR3 protein. This table has approximately 510,000 distinct CDR3 sequences, approximately 16% appearing once.

This material consisted of PBMCs from the stem cell graft donor, taken from the stem cell graft. This TCR was sampled from a human donor who donated a stem cell graft to a child with acute lymphoblastic leukemia. V usage is TRBV7-9 and J usage is TRBJ1-4; D call uncertain. The CDR3 here is CASSLQDPGEKLFF. Written as DNA, the CDR3 is TGTGCCAGCAGCTTACAGGATCCGGGGGAAAAACTGTTTTTT.